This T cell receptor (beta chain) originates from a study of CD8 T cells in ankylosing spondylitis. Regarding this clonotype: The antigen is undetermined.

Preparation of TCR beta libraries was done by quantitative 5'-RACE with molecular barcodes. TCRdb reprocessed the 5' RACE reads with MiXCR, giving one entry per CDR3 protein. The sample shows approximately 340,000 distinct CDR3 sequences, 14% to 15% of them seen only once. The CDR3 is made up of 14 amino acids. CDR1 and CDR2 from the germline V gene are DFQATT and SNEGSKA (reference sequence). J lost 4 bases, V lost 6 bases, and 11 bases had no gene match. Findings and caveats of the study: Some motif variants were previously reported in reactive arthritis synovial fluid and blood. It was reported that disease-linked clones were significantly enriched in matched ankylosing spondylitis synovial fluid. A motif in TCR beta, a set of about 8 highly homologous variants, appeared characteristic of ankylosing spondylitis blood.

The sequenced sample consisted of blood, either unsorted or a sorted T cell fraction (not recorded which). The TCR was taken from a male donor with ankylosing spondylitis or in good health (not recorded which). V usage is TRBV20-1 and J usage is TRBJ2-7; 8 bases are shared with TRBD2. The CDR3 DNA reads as TGCAGTGCGTCGCTAGCGGGTAGGGGGTACGAGCAGTACTTC. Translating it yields CSASLAGRGYEQYF.